This T cell receptor beta chain was recovered during a study of neoadjuvant anti-PD-1 for oral cavity cancer. Method: immunoSEQ multiplex PCR; TCRdb's copy keeps in-frame clones and lacks some. Of fewer than 90,000 clones detected, more than 80% appear once; the ten largest clones hold around 3.1%. As to this clone: As yet, its antigen is unknown.

The study, taken as a whole, reports: With three patients per group, TCR findings need larger cohorts.

The V gene's germline CDR1 is MNHEY and CDR2 SMNVEV (reference sequence). Trimming removed 4 bases from V and 3 bases from J, with 7 bases in between. The CDR3 has 13 residues. This receptor was obtained from a person aged 35-80 years with oral cavity squamous cell carcinoma. J is TRBJ1-5 and V is TRBV27; D remains unclear. Specimen: PBMCs, collected before nivolumab (anti-PD-1) treatment. CDR3 amino acids: CASSYTDNQPQHF. CDR3 nucleotide sequence: TGTGCCAGCAGTTACACAGACAATCAGCCCCAGCATTTT.